This TCR beta chain comes out of a study of tumor and adjacent non-tumor tissue in lung cancer. This sample's RNA came from whole unsorted tissue. Between August and November 2014, newly diagnosed, chemotherapy-naive lung cancer patients underwent thoracic surgery in China. This CDR3 spans 16 amino acids. Germline V gene lookup returns CDR1 DFQATT and CDR2 SNEGSKA (reference sequence). A single count supports this clonotype. The junction and the germline gene differ at one end; a read error may be behind it. A modified ARM-PCR protocol with three rounds of nested PCR amplified TCRbeta. From the multiplex PCR reads, TCRdb called clonotypes with MiXCR, one entry per CDR3 protein. The profile shows 78,000 or so distinct CDR3 sequences, around 75% of them singletons.

Sequenced material: lung tumor tissue. This rearrangement joins TRBV20-1 to TRBJ2-2; TRBD1 matches at 7 bases. The receptor was isolated from a woman in her forties or fifties with non-small cell lung cancer. CDR3 residues: CSARDPRQGNTWELFF. The CDR3 nucleotides read TGCAGTGCTAGAGATCCGAGACAGGGTAACACCTGGGAGCTGTTTTTT.